Each of the 32 T cell receptor beta chains below was sequenced from the same sample in a study of OX40 agonist ivuxolimab in advanced cancers. Assay: immunoSEQ multiplex PCR; the TCRdb copy retains only in-frame clones and omits some. The sample consists of roughly 80,000 clones, around 86% of them appearing once. The sequences come from CD4+ or CD8+ T cells sorted from blood, collected in a trial of the OX40 agonist ivuxolimab. The receptors come from an adult with an advanced solid tumor such as melanoma, head and neck, liver or kidney cancer.

The chain links TRBV13 to TRBJ1-4; the D gene is possibly TRBD1 (5 bases). Between the trimmed V and J ends, which lost 1 base and 4 bases, there was a span of 10 bases. The germline CDR1 and CDR2 sequences are PRHDT and FYEKMQ (reference sequence). There are 15 residues in the CDR3. This CDR3 is CASSLAGRGNEKLFF. CDR3 DNA sequence: TGTGCCAGCAGCTTAGCGGGGAGGGGTAATGAAAAACTGTTTTTT.

The chain employs TRBV14 and TRBJ2-7; D is perhaps TRBD2 (5 bases). The CDR3 spans 13 residues. Trimming took off 2 bases at V and 4 bases at J, with 9 bases between the two ends. In germline, CDR1 is SGHDN, CDR2 FVKESK. CDR3 in amino acids: CASSQSLGYEQYF. The CDR3 coding sequence is TGTGCCAGCAGCCAATCACTAGGTTACGAGCAGTACTTC.

This clone showed up many times. V is TRBV18 and J is TRBJ1-2, with no clear D. The germline CDR1 and CDR2 sequences are KGHSH and LQKENI. The CDR3 totals 14 residues. Trimming left V 3 bases short and J 3 bases short, with 11 bases between. The CDR3 nucleotides read TGTGCCAGCTCACCGGCTGGCAGTTACTATGGCTACACCTTC. Protein: CASSPAGSYYGYTF.

V usage is TRBV7-8 and J usage is TRBJ1-1; TRBD1 aligns across 10 bases. This CDR3 contains 16 residues. V lost 4 bases and J lost 2; bases outside the gene matches: 7. The germline CDR1 and CDR2 sequences are SGHVS and FQNEAQ. The CDR3 DNA reads as TGTGCCAGCAGCTATGGGGGACAGGGGAGTAACACTGAAGCTTTCTTT. This translates into CASSYGGQGSNTEAFF.

The chain couples TRBV6-4 to TRBJ1-2; D is ambiguous. V dropped 7 bases and J dropped 4 bases, with 10 bases sitting between them. CDR1 and CDR2 from the germline V gene are MRHNA and SNTAGT. There are 12 residues in the CDR3. The CDR3 DNA reads TGTGCCAGCAAGGATTCAGGCTATGGCTACACCTTC. It codes for CASKDSGYGYTF.

V usage is TRBV4-1 and J usage is TRBJ1-2; D might be TRBD1 (5 bases). Trimming stripped 4 bases from V and 4 bases from J, with 19 bases between. In germline, CDR1 is MGHRA, CDR2 YSYEKL. The CDR3 spans 16 residues. The CDR3 sequence is CASSPPGRTLGYGYTF. The CDR3 bases are TGCGCCAGCAGCCCCCCGGGGCGGACGCTAGGCTATGGCTACACCTTC.

This clone turned up a few times. V usage is TRBV11-2 and J usage is TRBJ1-6; D might be TRBD1 (6 bases). The CDR3 contains 15 residues. Germline loops: CDR1 SGHAT, CDR2 FQNNGV. V shed 1 base and J shed 6 bases, with 10 bases lying between them. CDR3 nucleotide sequence: TGTGCCAGCAGCTTAGTCAAAGGGGGTAATTCACCCCTCCACTTT. It translates to CASSLVKGGNSPLHF. The full variable domain, with the rest looked up from reference TRBV11-2 and TRBJ1-6, is EAGVAQSPRYKIIEKRQSVAFWCNPISGHATLYWYQQILGQGPKLLIQFQNNGVVDDSQLPKDRFSAERLKGVDSTLKIQPAKLEDSAVYLCASSLVKGGNSPLHFGNGTRLTVT.

The genes are TRBV6-1 and TRBJ2-5; 7 bases match TRBD2. The CDR3 length is 13 residues. The V gene end was trimmed by 4 bases and the J gene end by 2 bases; junction bases not matched to a gene: 1. CDR1 and CDR2 from the germline V gene are MNHNS and SASEGT. The CDR3 reads CASSGTRQETQYF. In DNA form, the CDR3 reads TGTGCCAGCAGTGGGACTAGACAAGAGACCCAGTACTTC.

The chain combines TRBV2 with TRBJ1-1; weak D call: TRBD1 (6 bases). CDR3 length: 13 residues. V was trimmed by 7 bases and J by 1 base, leaving 10 bases between them. Germline V gives CDR1 SNHLY, CDR2 FYNNEI. CDR3 nucleotide sequence: TGTGCCAGCACAGGACAGTCGAACACTGAAGCTTTCTTT. Its protein product is CASTGQSNTEAFF. The full variable domain, completed using reference TRBV2 and TRBJ1-1, is EPEVTQTPSHQVTQMGQEVILRCVPISNHLYFYWYRQILGQKVEFLVSFYNNEISEKSEIFDDQFSVERPDGSNFTLKIRSTKLEDSAMYFCASTGQSNTEAFFGQGTRLTVV.

The J gene is TRBJ2-1, the V gene TRBV27; D remains unclear. This CDR3 is built from 12 residues. Trimming removed 6 bases from V and 9 bases from J, with 12 bases in between. The germline V gene has CDR1 MNHEY and CDR2 SMNVEV (reference sequence). The CDR3 spells CASSLNVGEQFF. DNA for the CDR3: TGTGCCAGCAGCCTCAATGTCGGTGAGCAGTTCTTC.

J is TRBJ1-4 and V is TRBV7-2; D is ambiguous. The CDR3 runs 15 residues. Germline CDR1 and CDR2: SGHTA and FQGNSA. Trimming cost V 2 bases and J 2 bases, with 9 bases left between them. The CDR3 sequence: CASSLRSNTNEKLFF. The DNA of the CDR3 is TGTGCCAGCAGCTTACGGTCAAATACTAATGAAAAACTGTTTTTT.

The chain links TRBV2 to TRBJ1-2; no clear D gene. The V end lost 3 bases, the J end lost 5 bases, and 7 bases lay between the germline ends. The CDR3 spans 12 residues. Germline CDR1 and CDR2: SNHLY and FYNNEI. DNA for the CDR3: TGTGCCAGCAGTGAGCAGAAGTATGGCTACACCTTC. Translation gives CASSEQKYGYTF.

This chain links TRBV11-2 with TRBJ1-2, with 8 positions matching TRBD1. There are 14 residues in the CDR3. Per germline, CDR1 SGHAT and CDR2 FQNNGV. J was trimmed by 3 bases and V by 6 bases; bases with no gene match: 6. This chain's CDR3 is CASRNPGGYYGYTF. Here the CDR3 DNA reads TGTGCCAGCAGAAACCCAGGGGGCTACTATGGCTACACCTTC.

The gene calls are TRBV27 and TRBJ2-7, with D possibly being TRBD1 (5 bases). Trimming stripped 3 bases from V and 2 bases from J, with 11 bases between. Germline V gives CDR1 MNHEY, CDR2 SMNVEV (reference sequence). This CDR3 has 14 residues. CDR3 loop: CASSFTGRTYEQYF. CDR3 bases: TGTGCCAGCAGTTTCACAGGACGAACCTACGAGCAGTACTTC.

This clone was observed a few times. The rearrangement uses TRBV6-1 and TRBJ1-4, with a tentative D call TRBD1 (5 bases). This CDR3 has 14 amino acids. Germline values: CDR1 MNHNS, CDR2 SASEGT. Trimming removed 5 bases from V and 5 bases from J, with 12 bases in between. The CDR3 protein is CASSPRGPNEKLFF. The CDR3 bases are TGTGCCAGCAGTCCAAGGGGCCCGAATGAAAAACTGTTTTTT.

V usage is TRBV30 and J usage is TRBJ1-2; TRBD1 agrees at 8 bases. Germline V gives CDR1 GTSNPN, CDR2 SVGIG (reference sequence). V was pared by 4 bases and J by 4 bases, with 11 bases of the junction left unmatched. The CDR3 spans 15 residues. The CDR3 region has the DNA TGTGCCTGGACTCCGGGGAACAGGGGGGTCTATGGCTACACCTTC. This sequence encodes CAWTPGNRGVYGYTF.

The chain is built from TRBV27 and TRBJ2-1; D not certain. Trimming cost V 7 bases and J 7 bases, with 14 bases left between them. CDR1 is MNHEY, CDR2 SMNVEV, per germline (reference sequence). The CDR3 has 13 residues. The CDR3 DNA sequence: TGTGCCAGCACCTCCTACATCTGGAATGAGCAGTTCTTC. Translating it yields CASTSYIWNEQFF.

The chain recombines TRBV19 with TRBJ1-2, with no clear D. V was trimmed by 5 bases and J by 3 bases, leaving 1 base between them. Germline CDR1 LNHDA, CDR2 SQIVND (reference sequence). This CDR3 is built from 10 residues. As DNA, the CDR3 is TGTGCCAGTAGTGACTATGGCTACACCTTC. It specifies CASSDYGYTF. The complete variable domain, with remaining parts taken from reference TRBV19 and TRBJ1-2, reads DGGITQSPKYLFRKEGQNVTLSCEQNLNHDAMYWYRQDPGQGLRLIYYSQIVNDFQKGDIAEGYSVSREKKESFPLTVTSAQKNPTAFYLCASSDYGYTFGSGTRLTVV.

This rearrangement joins TRBV4-3 to TRBJ2-3, with a weak D call TRBD2 (5 bases). CDR1 LGHNA and CDR2 YSLEER come from the germline V gene. The CDR3 covers 17 residues. Deletions cut 3 bases from V and 4 bases from J, with 20 bases between. CDR3 DNA sequence: TGCGCCAGCAGCCAGGGAAGTGTTGCGGGTCGGGCAGATACGCAGTATTTT. Translating gives CASSQGSVAGRADTQYF.

The V call is TRBV7-2, the J call TRBJ1-6; D ambiguous. CDR3 length: 13 amino acids. V was clipped by 1 base and J by 7 bases, with 5 bases between them. Germline V gene lookup returns CDR1 SGHTA and CDR2 FQGNSA. The CDR3 DNA follows: TGTGCCAGCAGCTTAGGCACGAATTCACCCCTCCACTTT. This sequence encodes CASSLGTNSPLHF.

V and J are TRBV6-5 and TRBJ2-4; tentatively, D is TRBD2 (5 bases). The CDR3 loop spans 15 amino acids. Trimming removed 4 bases at V and 0 bases at J, with 10 bases between. Germline-derived CDR1 and CDR2 are MNHEY and SVGAGI. The CDR3 reads CASSSLALAKNIQYF. CDR3 bases: TGTGCCAGCAGTTCATTAGCGCTAGCCAAAAACATTCAGTACTTC.

This chain connects TRBV5-1 to TRBJ1-2, with D possibly matching TRBD1 (5 bases). Trimming removed 0 bases at V and 5 bases at J, with 11 bases between. This CDR3 comprises 14 residues. Germline V lookup: CDR1 SGHRS, CDR2 YFSETQ. CDR3 nucleotide sequence: TGCGCCAGCAGCTTGGCCGAGGGGTCTTATGGCTACACCTTC. As protein: CASSLAEGSYGYTF.

The chain has TRBV28 and TRBJ1-1, with D tentatively TRBD1 (6 bases). The CDR3 extends over 14 amino acids. Germline values: CDR1 MDHEN, CDR2 SYDVKM. Trimming stripped 3 bases from V and 4 bases from J, with 12 bases between. The CDR3 DNA follows: TGTGCCAGCAGTTTTTCACAGGGACCCACTGAAGCTTTCTTT. Its protein is CASSFSQGPTEAFF. The full variable domain, completed using reference TRBV28 and TRBJ1-1, is DVKVTQSSRYLVKRTGEKVFLECVQDMDHENMFWYRQDPGLGLRLIYFSYDVKMKEKGDIPEGYSVSREKKERFSLILESASTNQTSMYLCASSFSQGPTEAFFGQGTRLTVV.

The rearrangement joins TRBV5-8 to TRBJ2-7; 7 positions agree with TRBD1. Germline V gene lookup returns CDR1 SGHTS and CDR2 YDEGEE. This CDR3 is built from 16 residues. The V segment lost 4 bases and the J segment 1 base; nucleotides outside the gene matches: 11. The CDR3, as DNA: TGTGCCAGCAGCACTCGACAGGGAACCGCGTCCTACGAGCAGTACGTC. Its protein is CASSTRQGTASYEQYV.

This clone has just one count. The chain joins TRBV5-1 to TRBJ1-1; unclear D gene. The CDR3 is 15 residues long. With 0 bases removed from V and 1 base from J, the gap between germline ends came to 10 bases. Per germline, CDR1 SGHRS and CDR2 YFSETQ. The CDR3 protein is CASSLGADQNTEAFF. The DNA of the CDR3 is TGCGCCAGCAGCTTGGGGGCAGACCAGAACACTGAAGCTTTCTTT.

In DNA, the CDR3 is TGCGCCAGCAGCTTGACTAGCGGTTCCTACGAGCAGTACTTC. Protein sequence: CASSLTSGSYEQYF. V is TRBV5-1 and J is TRBJ2-7, with 8 bases lining up with TRBD2. This CDR3 contains 14 residues. V was clipped by 1 base and J by 1 base; unmatched bases: 1. In germline, CDR1 is SGHRS, CDR2 YFSETQ. Combining the CDR3 with reference TRBV5-1 and TRBJ2-7 gives the whole variable domain KAGVTQTPRYLIKTRGQQVTLSCSPISGHRSVSWYQQTPGQGLQFLFEYFSETQRNKGNFPGRFSGRQFSNSRSEMNVSTLELGDSALYLCASSLTSGSYEQYFGPGTRLTVT.

V usage is TRBV4-1 and J usage is TRBJ2-7; D is uncertain. This CDR3 region has 11 residues. Germline V lookup: CDR1 MGHRA, CDR2 YSYEKL. With 4 bases removed from V and 5 bases from J, the gap between germline ends came to 6 bases. In DNA form, the CDR3 reads TGCGCCAGCAGCCTTGGGGACGAGCAGTACTTC. The encoded protein is CASSLGDEQYF.

The gene calls are TRBV28 and TRBJ1-3; 10 bases match TRBD1. Gene TRBJ2-2 matches the end of the DNA better, so the J call may be wrong. The CDR3 extends over 16 amino acids. Germline V CDR1 and CDR2: MDHEN, SYDVKM. For the CDR3, the DNA is TGTGCCAGCAGTCCACCGGGACAGGGGAGGACCGGGGAGCTGTTTTTT. It yields the protein CASSPPGQGRTGELFF.

Of note for this clone: The same CDR3 is also encoded by other DNA sequences in this sample. The CDR3 DNA is TGTGCCAGCAGCTTGGGCGTAAACTATGGCTACACCTTC. Protein: CASSLGVNYGYTF. The V gene is TRBV11-2, the J gene TRBJ1-2; D is undetermined. Germline-derived CDR1 and CDR2 are SGHAT and FQNNGV. Trimming left V 3 bases short and J 2 bases short, with 7 bases between. The CDR3 has 13 residues. Using reference TRBV11-2 and TRBJ1-2 for the parts outside the CDR3, the full variable domain is EAGVAQSPRYKIIEKRQSVAFWCNPISGHATLYWYQQILGQGPKLLIQFQNNGVVDDSQLPKDRFSAERLKGVDSTLKIQPAKLEDSAVYLCASSLGVNYGYTFGSGTRLTVV.

The chain recombines TRBV5-1 with TRBJ2-3; the D is unclear. The CDR3 length is 13 residues. Looked up from germline, CDR1 is SGHRS and CDR2 is YFSETQ. Trimming cost V 6 bases and J 2 bases, with 10 bases left between them. The CDR3 is CASTPDVTDTQYF. CDR3 in DNA: TGCGCCAGCACCCCGGATGTCACAGATACGCAGTATTTT. Looking up the rest from reference TRBV5-1 and TRBJ2-3 gives the full variable domain: KAGVTQTPRYLIKTRGQQVTLSCSPISGHRSVSWYQQTPGQGLQFLFEYFSETQRNKGNFPGRFSGRQFSNSRSEMNVSTLELGDSALYLCASTPDVTDTQYFGPGTRLTVL.

The chain combines TRBV27 with TRBJ2-2; 12 nucleotides line up with TRBD1. CDR3 size: 15 residues. Germline trimming cut 6 bases from V and 4 bases from J; bases unmatched to any gene: 3. Looked up from germline, CDR1 is MNHEY and CDR2 is SMNVEV (reference sequence). CDR3 residues: CASRRDRGRTGELFF. Written as DNA, the CDR3 is TGTGCCAGCAGGAGGGACAGGGGGCGCACCGGGGAGCTGTTTTTT.

The rearrangement uses TRBV10-1 and TRBJ1-4, with a possible D match to TRBD1 (5 bases). The V end was cut by 5 bases, the J end by 8 bases, with 15 bases between. The CDR3 totals 14 residues. Per germline, CDR1 WNHNN and CDR2 SYGVQD (reference sequence). CDR3 bases: TGCGCCAGCAGTAGTGGCGGGGCGAGCGAAAAACTGTTTTTT. Its protein product is CASSSGGASEKLFF.